The 28 T cell receptor beta chains presented below share a single source sample, sequenced in a study of CD8+ T cells in alopecia areata. Treatment of the sample: oral pan-JAK inhibitor, 5-10 mg twice daily. Reverse transcription of extracted RNA yielded cDNA, which provided the sequencing template. Using immunoSEQ multiplex PCR, the repertoire was profiled, and TCRdb retains in-frame clones only, with some absent. This table has approximately 150,000 clones, roughly 63% appearing once. The sample here was CD4+ T cells sorted from blood, taken at approximately week 60, from a patient treated with tofacitinib. Receptor source: a human donor with alopecia areata.

This clone was found a few times. V usage is TRBV10-3 and J usage is TRBJ1-1; 7 nucleotides line up with TRBD1. The CDR3 has 15 residues. Germline V gene lookup returns CDR1 ENHRY and CDR2 SYGVKD. V was pared by 6 bases and J by 1 base, with 8 bases of the junction left unmatched. The CDR3 region has the DNA TGTGCCATCAGACAAGCAACAGGGGAGAACACTGAAGCTTTCTTT. Protein sequence: CAIRQATGENTEAFF.

This clone was observed a handful of times. The chain employs TRBV9 and TRBJ1-4; weak D call: TRBD1 (5 bases). Trimming took off 4 bases at V and 8 bases at J, with 12 bases between the two ends. CDR3 length: 13 amino acids. The germline V gene encodes CDR1 SGDLS and CDR2 YYNGEE. CDR3 region: CASSPQGGEKLFF. As DNA, the CDR3 is TGTGCCAGCAGCCCGCAGGGAGGAGAAAAACTGTTTTTT.

The rearrangement joins TRBV30 to TRBJ1-1, with TRBD1 identical over 7 bases. The germline gives CDR1 GTSNPN, CDR2 SVGIG (reference sequence). Trimming removed 5 bases from V and 2 bases from J; junction bases left unmatched: 5. The CDR3 totals 13 residues. The CDR3: CAWDRAPNTEAFF. CDR3 DNA sequence: TGTGCCTGGGACAGGGCTCCTAACACTGAAGCTTTCTTT.

The rearrangement links TRBV20-1 to TRBJ2-7; D is undetermined. Looked up from germline, CDR1 is DFQATT and CDR2 is SNEGSKA (reference sequence). The V gene lost 3 bases and the J gene lost 4 bases, with 7 bases spanning the gap. This CDR3 contains 11 residues. The CDR3: CSASRQYEQYF. The CDR3 DNA sequence: TGCAGTGCTAGTCGCCAGTACGAGCAGTACTTC.

In DNA, the CDR3 is TGTGCCAGCAGCTACCGGGACGGGGATAGCACAGATACGCAGTATTTT. Residues: CASSYRDGDSTDTQYF. This chain connects TRBV9 to TRBJ2-3; D is possibly TRBD1 or TRBD2 (5 bases each). Trimming stripped 4 bases from V and 0 bases from J, with 15 bases between. Germline V lookup: CDR1 SGDLS, CDR2 YYNGEE. The CDR3 is made up of 16 amino acids. The whole variable domain, filled in from reference TRBV9 and TRBJ2-3, reads DSGVTQTPKHLITATGQRVTLRCSPRSGDLSVYWYQQSLDQGLQFLIQYYNGEERAKGNILERFSAQQFPDLHSELNLSSLELGDSALYFCASSYRDGDSTDTQYFGPGTRLTVL.

This clone was observed a handful of times. The rearrangement links TRBV7-9 to TRBJ2-7; 11 nucleotides align to TRBD1. The V and J ends lost 5 bases and 3 bases, in that order; junction bases with no gene match: 3. CDR3 length: 14 amino acids. CDR1 is SEHNR and CDR2 is FQNEAQ in the germline V gene (reference sequence). The chain's CDR3 is CASSPGTGGYEQYF. The CDR3 DNA reads TGTGCCAGCAGCCCCGGGACAGGGGGCTACGAGCAGTACTTC.

The chain recombines TRBV27 with TRBJ2-4; possible D gene TRBD1, 6 bases. Germline CDR1 is MNHEY and CDR2 is SMNVEV (reference sequence). Trimming cost V 6 bases and J 7 bases, with 16 bases left between them. This CDR3 contains 14 residues. CDR3 region: CASRTGTSSNIQYF. The CDR3 DNA reads as TGTGCCAGCAGAACAGGGACCTCTAGCAACATTCAGTACTTC.

In this sample, this clone turned up once. V is TRBV6-5 and J is TRBJ1-2; D not resolved. Per the germline V gene, CDR1 is MNHEY and CDR2 is SVGAGI. CDR3 length equals 14 residues. The V end was cut by 6 bases, the J end by 4 bases, with 15 bases between. CDR3 protein: CASSFGLGSYGYTF. The DNA of the CDR3 is TGTGCCAGCAGCTTTGGCCTGGGATCCTATGGCTACACCTTC.

The chain employs TRBV29-1 and TRBJ2-4; 11 positions agree with TRBD1. The V segment lost 4 bases and the J segment 3 bases; nucleotides outside the gene matches: 11. This CDR3 is 17 amino acids long. Germline CDR1 is SQVTM and CDR2 is ANQGSEA. CDR3 protein: CSVGDLRGTGGKNIQYF. CDR3 sequence (DNA): TGCAGCGTTGGGGACCTGCGGGGGACAGGGGGCAAAAACATTCAGTACTTC.

V and J are TRBV6-5 and TRBJ2-4; 7 bases fit TRBD2. The CDR3 contains 13 residues. Germline V CDR1 and CDR2: MNHEY, SVGAGI. The trim removed 5 bases at V and 6 bases at J, leaving 4 bases unmatched. CDR3 DNA: TGTGCCAGCAGTGCCCCGGGAGGAAACATTCAGTACTTC. Translated, it gives CASSAPGGNIQYF.

J is TRBJ1-4 and V is TRBV27; 10 bases are shared with TRBD1. CDR3 length: 16 residues. After removal of 6 bases from V and 0 bases from J, the junction contained 4 bases not matched to a gene. The germline V gene encodes CDR1 MNHEY and CDR2 SMNVEV (reference sequence). CDR3 DNA sequence: TGTGCCAGCAGGCGGACAGGGGGAACAACTAATGAAAAACTGTTTTTT. Amino acids: CASRRTGGTTNEKLFF.

This clone was found a few times. The chain links TRBV6-5 to TRBJ1-2; 9 bases map to TRBD1. Germline assignment: CDR1 MNHEY and CDR2 SVGAGI. The CDR3 loop spans 15 amino acids. Trimming took 6 bases from V and 7 from J; bases not matched to a gene: 12. CDR3 sequence reads: CASSSTLQGASGYTF. The CDR3 nucleotides read TGTGCCAGCAGCTCCACCCTACAGGGGGCAAGTGGCTACACCTTC.

In this sample, this clone turned up a few times. CDR3 coding DNA: TGTGCCAGCAGCCACACGGGACAGCACCCTGAAGCTTTCTTT. Translated, it gives CASSHTGQHPEAFF. This chain uses TRBV7-9 with TRBJ1-1; TRBD1 matches 7 bases. V shed 5 bases and J 6 bases; nucleotides not matched to a gene: 9. The CDR3 consists of 14 residues. Germline CDR1 SEHNR, CDR2 FQNEAQ (reference sequence).

The chain links TRBV9 to TRBJ2-7, with D perhaps matching TRBD1 (5 bases). The CDR3 consists of 15 residues. Germline CDR1 is SGDLS and CDR2 is YYNGEE. V lost 0 bases to trimming and J lost 0 bases, with 10 bases between them. DNA for the CDR3: TGTGCCAGCAGCGTAGGAGACAGAAGCTCCTACGAGCAGTACTTC. Protein sequence: CASSVGDRSSYEQYF.

The chain combines TRBV7-2 with TRBJ2-1; 11 bases align to TRBD1. With V trimmed by 1 base and J by 10 bases, 9 bases remained unmatched. This CDR3 is built from 16 residues. Germline values: CDR1 SGHTA, CDR2 FQGNSA. DNA of the CDR3: TGTGCCAGCAGCTTAGGAACCGGGACAGGGGGAGGCGAGCAGTTCTTC. This gives the protein CASSLGTGTGGGEQFF.

This chain's CDR3 is CASSLTGGVYNEQFF. CDR3 nucleotide sequence: TGCGCCAGCAGCTTGACAGGGGGCGTATACAATGAGCAGTTCTTC. The chain carries TRBV5-1 and TRBJ2-1, with 9 bases that match TRBD1. CDR3 length: 15 residues. V gave up 1 base and J gave up 4 bases; unmatched junction bases: 3. Looked up from germline, CDR1 is SGHRS and CDR2 is YFSETQ.

This clone has a handful of counts. The same CDR3 is also encoded by other DNA sequences in this sample. The V gene is TRBV29-1, the J gene TRBJ1-1; a weak D match, TRBD1 (5 bases). Trimming took off 3 bases at V and 0 bases at J, with 8 bases between the two ends. Germline CDR1 SQVTM, CDR2 ANQGSEA. The CDR3 length is 13 residues. CDR3 nucleotides: TGCAGCGTTGAGCGACAGATGAACACTGAAGCTTTCTTT. Its protein product is CSVERQMNTEAFF.

The chain couples TRBV25-1 to TRBJ1-2; D not resolved. V lost 1 base to trimming and J lost 5 bases, with 14 bases between them. The CDR3 extends over 15 amino acids. Germline V CDR1 and CDR2: MGHDK, SYGVNS. CDR3 coding DNA: TGTGCCAGCAGTGAATCTCTGCTGAGTCCTTATGGCTACACCTTC. Its protein product is CASSESLLSPYGYTF.

This chain connects TRBV6-5 to TRBJ1-2; 7 nucleotides line up with TRBD1. In germline, CDR1 is MNHEY, CDR2 SVGAGI. The CDR3 has 15 residues. The J segment lost 0 bases and the V segment lost 5 bases, leaving 6 bases of the junction unmatched. The CDR3 reads CASSKTGTANYGYTF. DNA for the CDR3: TGTGCCAGCAGTAAAACCGGGACAGCTAACTATGGCTACACCTTC.

This clone is a singleton in its sample. V and J are TRBV9 and TRBJ2-7, with TRBD1 matching 10 bases. The CDR3 sequence is 16 residues long. The V gene's germline CDR1 is SGDLS and CDR2 YYNGEE. V shed 4 bases and J 2 bases; nucleotides not matched to a gene: 9. The CDR3 is CASSSSPGQGPYEQYF. The CDR3 DNA reads as TGTGCCAGCAGCTCTTCTCCGGGACAGGGGCCCTACGAGCAGTACTTC.

This clone was counted between two and nine times. The rearrangement uses TRBV7-9 and TRBJ2-1; 7 nucleotides agree with TRBD2. Per the germline V gene, CDR1 is SEHNR and CDR2 is FQNEAQ (reference sequence). Unmatched junction bases numbered 15, after V lost 5 bases and J lost 5 bases. This CDR3 has 17 residues. CDR3 DNA: TGTGCCAGCAGCAACCGCGGTGCTAGCGGACTAGACAATGAGCAGTTCTTC. Translated: CASSNRGASGLDNEQFF.

The chain combines TRBV4-1 with TRBJ2-5; no firm D call. The CDR3 runs 15 residues. The ends were cut back, 0 bases at V and 1 base at J, with 9 bases in the middle. The germline CDR1 and CDR2 sequences are MGHRA and YSYEKL. CDR3 sequence: CASSQDRATQETQYF. For the CDR3, the DNA is TGCGCCAGCAGCCAAGATAGGGCTACCCAAGAGACCCAGTACTTC.

The V and J genes are TRBV15 and TRBJ2-7; the match to TRBD1 covers 7 bases. Germline trimming cut 5 bases from V and 4 bases from J; bases unmatched to any gene: 5. Germline lookup yields CDR1 LNHNV and CDR2 YYDKDF (reference sequence). The CDR3 is 13 residues long. CDR3: CATSADRAYEQYF. As DNA, the CDR3 is TGTGCCACCAGCGCCGACAGGGCTTACGAGCAGTACTTC.

The CDR3, as DNA: TGCAGCGTTGGTTTTCGCCTAGCGGGGGGCCCGGAGGGGACCCAGTACTTC. Its protein product is CSVGFRLAGGPEGTQYF. The chain joins TRBV29-1 to TRBJ2-5, with TRBD2 identical over 11 bases. This CDR3 has 17 amino acids. V gave up 4 bases and J gave up 7 bases; unmatched junction bases: 17. Germline CDR1 is SQVTM and CDR2 is ANQGSEA.

The chain combines TRBV18 with TRBJ1-2, with 9 bases matching TRBD1. V gave up 1 base and J gave up 7 bases; unmatched junction bases: 10. The germline V gene encodes CDR1 KGHSH and CDR2 LQKENI. CDR3 length: 16 residues. The chain's CDR3 is CASSPRLGTGFFGYTF. DNA of the CDR3: TGTGCCAGCTCACCACGCCTAGGGACAGGGTTTTTTGGCTACACCTTC.

J is TRBJ2-7 and V is TRBV2, with TRBD1 matching over 8 bases. The CDR3 is 14 residues long. The germline V gene encodes CDR1 SNHLY and CDR2 FYNNEI. V dropped 8 bases and J dropped 0; count of bases not matched to a gene: 6. In DNA form, the CDR3 reads TGTGCCAGCGGCCGGGACAGGAACTCCTACGAGCAGTACTTC. Amino acids: CASGRDRNSYEQYF.

The rearrangement links TRBV9 to TRBJ2-2, with unresolved D. Germline loops: CDR1 SGDLS, CDR2 YYNGEE. V was clipped by 4 bases and J by 2 bases, with 12 bases between them. The CDR3 runs to 15 residues. The CDR3, as DNA: TGTGCCAGCAGCCTAACACACCAAAACACCGGGGAGCTGTTTTTT. It yields the protein CASSLTHQNTGELFF.

CDR3 residues: CASSLEKGSNVLTF. CDR3 DNA: TGCGCCAGCAGCTTGGAGAAGGGGTCCAACGTCCTGACTTTC. The V call is TRBV5-1, the J call TRBJ2-6; TRBD1 might be the D (5 bases). Between the trimmed V and J ends, which lost 0 bases and 8 bases, there was a span of 9 bases. The CDR3 length is 14 residues. Germline CDR1 is SGHRS and CDR2 is YFSETQ.